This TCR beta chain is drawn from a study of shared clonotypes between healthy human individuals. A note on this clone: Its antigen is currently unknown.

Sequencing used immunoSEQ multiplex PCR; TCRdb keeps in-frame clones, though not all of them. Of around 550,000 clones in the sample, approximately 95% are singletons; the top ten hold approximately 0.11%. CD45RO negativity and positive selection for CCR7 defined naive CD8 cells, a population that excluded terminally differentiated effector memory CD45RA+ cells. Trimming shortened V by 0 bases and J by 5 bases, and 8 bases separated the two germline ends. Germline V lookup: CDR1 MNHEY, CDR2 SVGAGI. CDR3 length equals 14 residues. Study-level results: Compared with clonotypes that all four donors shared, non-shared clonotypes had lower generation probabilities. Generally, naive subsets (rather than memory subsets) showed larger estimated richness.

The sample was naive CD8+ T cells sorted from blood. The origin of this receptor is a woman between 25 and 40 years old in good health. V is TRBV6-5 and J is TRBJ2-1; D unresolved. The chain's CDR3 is CASSYSRPDNEQFF. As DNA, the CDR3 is TGTGCCAGCAGTTACTCGAGACCGGACAATGAGCAGTTCTTC.